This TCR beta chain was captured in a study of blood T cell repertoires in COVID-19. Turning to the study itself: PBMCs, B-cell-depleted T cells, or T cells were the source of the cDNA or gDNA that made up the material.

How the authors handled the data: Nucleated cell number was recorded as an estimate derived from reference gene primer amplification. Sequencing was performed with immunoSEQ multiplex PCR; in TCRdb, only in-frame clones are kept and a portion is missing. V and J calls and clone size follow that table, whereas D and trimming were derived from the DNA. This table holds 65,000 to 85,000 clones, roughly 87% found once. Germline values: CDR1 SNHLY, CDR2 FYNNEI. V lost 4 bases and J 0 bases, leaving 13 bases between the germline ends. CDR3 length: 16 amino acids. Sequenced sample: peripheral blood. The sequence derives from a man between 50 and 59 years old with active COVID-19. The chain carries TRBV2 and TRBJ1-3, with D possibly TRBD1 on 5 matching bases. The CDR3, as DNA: TGTGCCAGCAGTGGACAGACACCTATCTCTGGAAACACCATATATTTT. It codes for CASSGQTPISGNTIYF.